The rows below give T cell receptor beta chains drawn from one sample of a study of T cells in Graves' hyperthyroidism and ophthalmopathy. TCRdb recomputed calls from the multiplex PCR reads with MiXCR, one row per CDR3 protein. The top ten clones hold around 70% of a sample with 140,000 or so distinct CDR3 sequences, 22% of them seen once. The specimen sequenced was blood. Receptor source: a woman aged 45-65 years with Graves' hyperthyroidism that later progressed to Graves' ophthalmopathy. Both conserved end residues are part of each CDR3. The order of the fields is V gene, clone size, J gene, CDR3 protein. A row's size may be missing; if present it is once, few, many or a size class.

V gene: TRBV7-2; clone size: NA; J gene: TRBJ2-3; CDR3 protein: CASSQLSGRLSDTQYF
V gene: TRBV20-1; clone size: many; J gene: TRBJ1-5; CDR3 protein: CSAGGGVEFQPQHF
V gene: TRBV9; clone size: few; J gene: TRBJ2-2; CDR3 protein: CASSVGGWGGELFF
V gene: TRBV7-2; clone size: many; J gene: TRBJ2-7; CDR3 protein: CASSLTGTSHEQYF
V gene: TRBV10-3; clone size: NA; J gene: TRBJ2-7; CDR3 protein: CATTGGQGGDEQYF
V gene: TRBV28; clone size: few; J gene: TRBJ1-2; CDR3 protein: CASNPVGFYGYTF
V gene: TRBV28; clone size: many; J gene: TRBJ2-7; CDR3 protein: CASSNSARGDEQYF
V gene: TRBV30; clone size: many; J gene: TRBJ2-7; CDR3 protein: CAWASTSSYEQYF
V gene: TRBV6-2/TRBV6-3; clone size: NA; J gene: TRBJ1-1; CDR3 protein: CATQNWGQLNTEAFF
V gene: TRBV28; clone size: many; J gene: TRBJ2-7; CDR3 protein: CASSSGTSRLKQYF
V gene: TRBV3-1; clone size: many; J gene: TRBJ2-7; CDR3 protein: CASSQADVYEQYF
V gene: TRBV6-1; clone size: few; J gene: TRBJ2-2; CDR3 protein: CASSPLYRSGELFF
V gene: TRBV18; clone size: few; J gene: TRBJ2-3; CDR3 protein: CASARDRQGTDTQYF
V gene: TRBV7-3; clone size: NA; J gene: TRBJ2-1; CDR3 protein: CASSFSGKTYNEQFF
V gene: TRBV5-6; clone size: many; J gene: TRBJ2-1; CDR3 protein: CASSLRQTGGRNEQFF
V gene: TRBV6-4; clone size: NA; J gene: TRBJ2-1; CDR3 protein: CASSDSTSGPNEQFF
V gene: TRBV2; clone size: many; J gene: TRBJ2-4; CDR3 protein: CASSRDRAAPGDIQYF
V gene: TRBV6-1; clone size: NA; J gene: TRBJ2-1; CDR3 protein: CASSANYGLAGNNEQFF
V gene: TRBV18; clone size: many; J gene: TRBJ1-1; CDR3 protein: CASSTSHRLNEAFF
V gene: TRBV19; clone size: few; J gene: TRBJ2-4; CDR3 protein: CASSIRDRGYQNIQYF
V gene: TRBV20-1; clone size: many; J gene: TRBJ2-3; CDR3 protein: CSARDPSPDTQYF
V gene: TRBV20-1; clone size: many; J gene: TRBJ1-5; CDR3 protein: CSADDYRDRQPQHF
V gene: TRBV29-1; clone size: NA; J gene: TRBJ2-5; CDR3 protein: CSVEWDRGRSETQYF
V gene: TRBV19; clone size: NA; J gene: TRBJ2-1; CDR3 protein: CASSTLRDYNEQFF
V gene: TRBV2; clone size: few; J gene: TRBJ2-3; CDR3 protein: CASTNQGLAGGTDTQYF
V gene: TRBV6-2/TRBV6-3; clone size: NA; J gene: TRBJ1-6; CDR3 protein: CASSLTRGLRSPLHF
V gene: TRBV11-2; clone size: NA; J gene: TRBJ2-7; CDR3 protein: CASSMGTGGRDEQYF
V gene: TRBV28; clone size: NA; J gene: TRBJ2-2; CDR3 protein: CASSLGVRTARAGELFF
V gene: TRBV6-1; clone size: NA; J gene: TRBJ1-1; CDR3 protein: CASIKDGYEAFF
V gene: TRBV11-2; clone size: many; J gene: TRBJ2-5; CDR3 protein: CASIMTSGSAETQYF
V gene: TRBV30; clone size: many; J gene: TRBJ1-2; CDR3 protein: CAWSGRPQPGSDGYTF
V gene: TRBV7-9; clone size: few; J gene: TRBJ2-5; CDR3 protein: CASSLARTEEETQYF
V gene: TRBV24-1; clone size: many; J gene: TRBJ2-3; CDR3 protein: CATSHPGGSTDTQYF
V gene: TRBV7-9; clone size: NA; J gene: TRBJ2-3; CDR3 protein: CASSLAHRADTQYF
V gene: TRBV7-9; clone size: many; J gene: TRBJ2-7; CDR3 protein: CASSLASTSGIRSYEQYF
V gene: TRBV6-2/TRBV6-3; clone size: few; J gene: TRBJ2-3; CDR3 protein: CASQRQVSITDTQYF
V gene: TRBV12-3/TRBV12-4; clone size: many; J gene: TRBJ2-1; CDR3 protein: CASTSDWGPKGHNEQFF
V gene: TRBV20-1; clone size: many; J gene: TRBJ1-2; CDR3 protein: CSALRTANYGYTF
V gene: TRBV6-1; clone size: many; J gene: TRBJ2-7; CDR3 protein: CASRKMDSGIRREQYF
V gene: TRBV11-2; clone size: few; J gene: TRBJ2-2; CDR3 protein: CASSLRDRGLGKLFF
V gene: TRBV6-1; clone size: few; J gene: TRBJ2-7; CDR3 protein: CASTREGAPSYEQYF
V gene: TRBV5-1; clone size: many; J gene: TRBJ1-2; CDR3 protein: CASSPPGTAGGYTF
V gene: TRBV28; clone size: many; J gene: TRBJ2-5; CDR3 protein: CASSPSPRGETQYF
V gene: TRBV24-1; clone size: few; J gene: TRBJ2-5; CDR3 protein: CATRGGIGETQYF
V gene: TRBV7-9; clone size: NA; J gene: TRBJ2-5; CDR3 protein: CASSHGWDLDKETQYF
V gene: TRBV30; clone size: NA; J gene: TRBJ2-2; CDR3 protein: CAGRPLAGPGELFF